This T cell receptor (beta chain) was sequenced during a study of T cells in Graves' hyperthyroidism and ophthalmopathy (dated by TCRdb to the late 2010s). About the study as a whole: Peripheral blood was sampled at the time of initial diagnosis, prior to any treatment. A discovery cohort of about 95 patients, about 40 with Graves' ophthalmopathy and 55 to 60 with stable Graves' hyperthyroidism, was used to find distinguishing TCR V-J signatures. An independent validation cohort of around 19 hyperthyroidism patients and some 15 patients who later progressed to ophthalmopathy tested prospective prediction of ophthalmopathy. The roughly 100 discovery patients were divided at random into training and test sets in a 7:3 ratio. In addition, the study compared T-cell repertoires in thyroid tissue and in blood from five to seven Graves' hyperthyroidism patients. After blood sampling, hyperthyroidism patients were treated with methimazole at a starting dose of 30 mg daily, and ophthalmopathy patients were treated with high-dose intravenous methylprednisolone. The paper describes TCR Vbeta CDR3 sequencing of 120 to 150 peripheral blood samples, made up of roughly 40 ophthalmopathy patients, roughly 80 hyperthyroidism patients and 17 progressor patients. Beyond this particular receptor, the publication reports: Sample size was not statistically predetermined, and investigators were not blinded to group allocation. Most expanded thyroid clonotypes (frequency above 0.001) were also detected in blood, suggesting blood repertoires may reflect thyroid immune responses. Ophthalmopathy was separated from stable hyperthyroidism by a 13 V-J signature model, with 87.88% sensitivity and 81% to 82% specificity obtained in cross-validation and 80%/75% obtained in testing. In validation, the model predicted progression to ophthalmopathy with 55% to 71% sensitivity and 72.22% specificity, a median of approximately 6.5 months before onset.

Ophthalmopathy patients had moderately to severely active disease, with a Clinical Activity Score of 3 or more, a NOSPECS grade of 4 or more, and a disease duration of less than 3 months. Any patient with an uncontrolled infection, another autoimmune disease, pregnancy or lactation was excluded. Clinical symptoms, serum thyroxine and TRAb, thyroid ultrasound, and orbital computed tomography formed the basis for the diagnoses. PBMCs were separated from roughly 9.3 ml of fresh peripheral blood using Ficoll-Paque density gradient centrifugation. Trizol reagent was used to extract total RNA, and RNA quality was then checked on an Agilent 2100 Bioanalyzer. The CDR3 goes from the cysteine to the phenylalanine over 14 residues. CDR3 DNA only is kept here, 42 bases in frame from base 1. The germline V gene sets CDR1 to SNHLY and CDR2 to FYNNEI. Trimming takes 4 bases off V and 7 bases off J; junction bases not matched to a gene: 6.

The TCR beta CDR3 regions were amplified from RNA transcripts. A first-round RT-PCR of the TCR CDR3 used the HTBI primer set with the Qiagen OneStep RT-PCR kit. Libraries were constructed in a second round of multiplex PCR, after which size selection and purification were performed. The libraries were sequenced on an Illumina HiSeq2000 using paired-end 100 bp reads. Under the source paper's analysis protocol: SOAPnuke was used to process the raw data, removing reads that contained adapters or uncalled bases, had a mean Phred below 15, or lacked an exact match to the constant primer or identifier. COPE v1.2.5 was used to merge high-quality paired reads, and clonotypes were defined as unique nucleotide sequences. MiTCR v1.1 was used to align the clonotypes against IMGT TRBV, TRBD and TRBJ reference segments. The analysis was restricted to V-J combinations with a frequency above 0.0001, which together covered 99.2% of the repertoires. The TCS score was defined as the ratio of F50 (clonal expansion) to E x V (chaos), calculated using BLOSUM62-based TCRdist between CDR3 peptides within each V-J. Welch's t-statistics and random forest reduced approximately 520 V-J features to roughly 13, which were used in a naive Bayes classifier (R e1071). Using fastp trimming at Q25 and MiXCR clonotype assembly, TCRdb reanalyzed the public sequencing data and kept in-frame beta chains. Under each unique CDR3 protein, matching rows form one entry showing the most common genes and DNA. The V and J calls follow TCRdb's processing rather than the paper's. The sample contains about 640,000 distinct CDR3 sequences, less than 25% of them found a single time. The ten most abundant clones make up around a third of the sample.

On this clonotype: Which antigen it targets is not known. The sample holds no much larger clone one base away, and base qualities are not on file.

The chain uses TRBV2 and TRBJ1-1; TRBD1 matches 10 bases in the middle. Sequenced: blood. This sequence originates from a man aged 30 to 39 with Graves' ophthalmopathy. This receptor has the CDR3 CASSGQGARGEAFF. The DNA reads as follows: TGTGCCAGCAGTGGACAGGGGGCCAGAGGTGAAGCTTTCTTT.